This T cell receptor (gamma chain) was retrieved from a study of γδ T cells in repeated Plasmodium falciparum infection. Study in general: Donors had four controlled P. falciparum NF54 infections over roughly 610 days. Malian repertoires were sampled cross-sectionally without transmission and longitudinally through febrile malaria. Study-level results: One small rural Malian village, predominantly a single ethnic group, supplied the cohort.

Comments on this clone: What it binds is not known. This sequence is one base from a far larger clone and is likely a read error. Other DNA sequences from this sample encode an identical CDR3 as well.

This CDR3 comprises 12 residues. Germline CDR1 reads VTNTFY; CDR2 reads YDVSTARD (reference sequence). Vgamma9/Vdelta2+ and Vdelta2-negative gammadelta T cells were flow-sorted from PBMC for bulk sequencing. TCRdb re-identified clones in the multiplex PCR reads via CATT. The table shows 13,000 to 15,000 gamma-chain clones, with roughly 1.5% occurring only once. The genes are TRGV3 and TRGJ1 or TRGJ2. Here the J gene was assigned by germline matching of the DNA, as TCRdb has none. What was sequenced was gamma-delta T cells from blood. This clonotype was sampled from a pool of human donors (malaria-infected and uninfected, not separated). CDR3 nucleotide sequence: TGCGCCACCTGGAGATGCCAAGATAAGAAACTCTTT. As protein: CATWRCQDKKLF.